This note documents a single TCR beta chain sequence. Germline V gene sequence: CDR1 SNHLY, CDR2 FYNNEI. The CDR3 spans 15 residues. Germline trimming cut 4 bases from V and 4 bases from J; bases unmatched to any gene: 4. This sample is part of a study of blood T cell repertoires in COVID-19. In the study overall: Italy, Spain and the United States were the sources of the convalescent and acute COVID-19 samples. Sample material is recorded as cDNA or gDNA derived from T cells, B-cell-depleted T cells, or PBMCs.

Study processing details: Quantification of nucleated cells was approximated via reference gene primer amplification. Assay used: immunoSEQ multiplex PCR; TCRdb lists only in-frame clones, some missing. The V and J calls and clone size are taken from that table; D and trimming were inferred from the DNA. This table has 140,000 or so clones, 79% appearing once. The sample consisted of peripheral blood. J is TRBJ2-1 and V is TRBV2; 10 nucleotides line up with TRBD2. The sequence was collected from a man between 50 and 59 years old with active or convalescent COVID-19. This CDR3 is CASSARLAGYNEQFF. CDR3 nucleotide sequence: TGTGCCAGCAGTGCCCGACTAGCGGGTTACAATGAGCAGTTCTTC.